Shown below are 13 T cell receptor beta chains from a single sample sequenced in a study of blood T cell repertoires in COVID-19. Method: immunoSEQ multiplex PCR; TCRdb's copy keeps in-frame clones and lacks some. Of 120,000 to 150,000 clones listed, less than 85% are singletons. The specimen sequenced was peripheral blood. All receptors come from a woman over 75 in a cohort sampled during active or convalescent COVID-19.

The V gene is TRBV29-1, the J gene TRBJ2-3; D is perhaps TRBD1 (5 bases). CDR1 and CDR2 from the germline V gene are SQVTM and ANQGSEA. CDR3 length equals 16 residues. V dropped 0 bases and J dropped 2 bases, with 15 bases sitting between them. CDR3 loop: CSVEDPRSGFTDTQYF. In DNA, the CDR3 is TGCAGCGTTGAAGATCCCCGGTCAGGGTTCACAGATACGCAGTATTTT.

The chain recombines TRBV6-5 with TRBJ2-1; TRBD2 matches at 7 bases. This CDR3 spans 14 amino acids. V trimming: 6 bases; J trimming: 3 bases; junction bases outside the gene matches: 5. Germline values: CDR1 MNHEY, CDR2 SVGAGI. The CDR3 loop reads CASRGGVFYNEQFF. CDR3 nucleotide sequence: TGTGCCAGCAGGGGGGGGGTTTTCTACAATGAGCAGTTCTTC.

The chain recombines TRBV18 with TRBJ1-1; 8 bases match TRBD1. CDR1 KGHSH and CDR2 LQKENI come from the germline V gene. The CDR3 loop spans 15 amino acids. V shed 3 bases and J 3 bases; nucleotides not matched to a gene: 6. This CDR3 reads CASSPVTGGDTEAFF. In DNA, the CDR3 is TGTGCCAGCTCACCGGTTACAGGGGGAGACACTGAAGCTTTCTTT. Looking up the rest from reference TRBV18 and TRBJ1-1 gives the full variable domain: NAGVMQNPRHLVRRRGQEARLRCSPMKGHSHVYWYRQLPEEGLKFMVYLQKENIIDESGMPKERFSAEFPKEGPSILRIQQVVRGDSAAYFCASSPVTGGDTEAFFGQGTRLTVV.

This clone has only one observation. The chain has TRBV20-1 and TRBJ2-1; weak D call: TRBD2 (7 bases). Germline CDR1 DFQATT, CDR2 SNEGSKA (reference sequence). V was shortened by 3 bases and J by 10 bases, with 10 bases between the two germline ends. There are 11 residues in the CDR3. The DNA of the CDR3 is TGCAGTGCTAGCTCGGGGGGCGAGCAGTTCTTC. Translating gives CSASSGGEQFF.

The chain combines TRBV7-9 with TRBJ2-2; TRBD2 matches at 10 bases. Germline V lookup: CDR1 SEHNR, CDR2 FQNEAQ (reference sequence). The CDR3 extends over 16 amino acids. V lost 5 bases, J lost 3 bases, and 6 bases stayed unmatched. CDR3 DNA: TGTGCCAGCAGCATAATAGCGGGGGGATACACCGGGGAGCTGTTTTTT. Protein sequence: CASSIIAGGYTGELFF.

The chain joins TRBV9 to TRBJ1-4; no definite D call. V was pared by 4 bases and J by 1 base, with 14 bases between. The CDR3 is 16 amino acids. The germline V gene has CDR1 SGDLS and CDR2 YYNGEE. The CDR3 nucleotides read TGTGCCAGCAGCCTGGGCAGCCAATTAACTAATGAAAAACTGTTTTTT. Translated: CASSLGSQLTNEKLFF.

This clone was seen more than once but under ten times. The chain employs TRBV15 and TRBJ1-5; possibly TRBD1 for D (6 bases). Trimming left V 5 bases short and J 5 bases short, with 10 bases between. The CDR3 covers 13 residues. Germline loops: CDR1 LNHNV, CDR2 YYDKDF (reference sequence). Here the CDR3 DNA reads TGTGCCACCAGCCGGGACACTCATCAGCCCCAGCATTTT. This codes for CATSRDTHQPQHF. The variable domain in full, with the rest retrieved from reference TRBV15 and TRBJ1-5, is DAMVIQNPRYQVTQFGKPVTLSCSQTLNHNVMYWYQQKSSQAPKLLFHYYDKDFNNEADTPDNFQSRRPNTSFCFLDIRSPGLGDTAMYLCATSRDTHQPQHFGDGTRLSIL.

The gene calls are TRBV6-6 and TRBJ1-1; D remains ambiguous. Germline V gives CDR1 MNHNY, CDR2 SVGAGI (reference sequence). V was shortened by 0 bases and J by 1 base, with 9 bases between the two germline ends. The CDR3 has 15 residues. The CDR3 DNA sequence: TGTGCCAGCAGTTACTCGTCGGGAAAGAACACTGAAGCTTTCTTT. This translates into CASSYSSGKNTEAFF.

V gene TRBV7-9 combines with J gene TRBJ2-1; 8 nucleotides line up with TRBD1. Germline-derived CDR1 and CDR2 are SEHNR and FQNEAQ (reference sequence). There are 12 residues in the CDR3. The V gene end was trimmed by 4 bases and the J gene end by 8 bases; junction bases not matched to a gene: 1. The CDR3 sequence is CASSSQGDEQFF. The CDR3 bases are TGTGCCAGCAGCTCACAGGGGGATGAGCAGTTCTTC.

The J gene is TRBJ1-6, the V gene TRBV30; D is possibly TRBD1 (6 bases). V dropped 2 bases and J dropped 3 bases, with 14 bases sitting between them. The germline gives CDR1 GTSNPN, CDR2 SVGIG (reference sequence). This CDR3 contains 16 residues. The CDR3 protein is CAWSRSRGFYNSPLHF. The CDR3 DNA sequence: TGTGCCTGGAGTCGATCCAGGGGATTCTATAATTCACCCCTCCACTTT.

With respect to this clone: The same CDR3 also results from other DNA sequences found in this sample. This chain uses TRBV5-4 with TRBJ1-2; 8 bases are shared with TRBD1. CDR1 SGHNT and CDR2 YYREEE come from the germline V gene (reference sequence). The junction had 4 bases not matched to a gene; V was cut back by 2 bases and J by 4 bases. The CDR3 has 14 amino acids. CDR3 sequence (DNA): TGTGCCAGCAGCTTCGGACAGGGTTCCTATGGCTACACCTTC. This encodes CASSFGQGSYGYTF. Full variable domain (missing parts from reference TRBV5-4 and TRBJ1-2): ETGVTQSPTHLIKTRGQQVTLRCSSQSGHNTVSWYQQALGQGPQFIFQYYREEENGRGNFPPRFSGLQFPNYSSELNVNALELDDSALYLCASSFGQGSYGYTFGSGTRLTVV.

The rearrangement uses TRBV7-9 and TRBJ2-2; tentatively, D is TRBD2 (6 bases). This CDR3 contains 15 residues. Germline loops: CDR1 SEHNR, CDR2 FQNEAQ (reference sequence). Between the trimmed V and J ends, which lost 2 bases and 4 bases, there was a span of 11 bases. CDR3 loop: CASSLLRGGTGELFF. The DNA for the CDR3 is TGTGCCAGCAGCTTACTTCGGGGAGGCACCGGGGAGCTGTTTTTT.

This clone was seen once. This chain links TRBV3-1 (or the pseudogene TRBV3-2) with TRBJ1-1; D is undetermined. The CDR3 is 13 residues long. Germline V gene lookup returns CDR1 LGHDT and CDR2 YNNKEL (reference sequence). Trimming removed 2 bases from V and 1 base from J, with 5 bases in between. The CDR3 loop reads CASSQSRNTEAFF. The CDR3 DNA follows: TGTGCCAGCAGCCAATCCAGGAACACTGAAGCTTTCTTT.